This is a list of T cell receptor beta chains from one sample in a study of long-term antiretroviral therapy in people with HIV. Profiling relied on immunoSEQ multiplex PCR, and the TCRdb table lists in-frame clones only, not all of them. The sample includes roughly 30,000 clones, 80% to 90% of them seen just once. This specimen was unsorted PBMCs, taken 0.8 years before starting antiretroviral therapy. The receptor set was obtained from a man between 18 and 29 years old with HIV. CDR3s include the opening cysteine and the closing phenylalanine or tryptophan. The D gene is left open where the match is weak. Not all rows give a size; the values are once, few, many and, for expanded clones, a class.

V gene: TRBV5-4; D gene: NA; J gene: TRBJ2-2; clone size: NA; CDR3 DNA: TGTGCCAGCAGCAACCTTCTTGGGGGGGCCACCGGGGAGCTGTTTTTT; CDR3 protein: CASSNLLGGATGELFF
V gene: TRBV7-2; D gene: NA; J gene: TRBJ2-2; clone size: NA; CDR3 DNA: TGTGCCAGCAGCGCCTTCCTAGGCACCGGGGAGCTGTTTTTT; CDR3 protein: CASSAFLGTGELFF
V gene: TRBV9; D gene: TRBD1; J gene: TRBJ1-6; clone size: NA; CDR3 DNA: TGTGCCAGCAGCCCACGTACAGGGGGACTAAATTCACCCCTCCACTTT; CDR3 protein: CASSPRTGGLNSPLHF
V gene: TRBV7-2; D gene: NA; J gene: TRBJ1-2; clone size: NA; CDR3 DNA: TGTGCCAGCAGCCCCACAGGGATGGAAGGCTATGGCTACACCTTC; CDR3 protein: CASSPTGMEGYGYTF
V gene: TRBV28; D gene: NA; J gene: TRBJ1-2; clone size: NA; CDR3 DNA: TGTGCCAGCAGCCCTTCGGCTGGGGTCTATGGCTACACCTTC; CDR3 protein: CASSPSAGVYGYTF
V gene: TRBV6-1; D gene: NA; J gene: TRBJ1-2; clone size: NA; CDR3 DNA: TGTGCCAGCAGTGAAGGGATACCCCGGGGCTATGGCTACACCTTC; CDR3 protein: CASSEGIPRGYGYTF
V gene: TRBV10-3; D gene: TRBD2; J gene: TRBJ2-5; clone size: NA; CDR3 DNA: TGTGCCACCCGACTAGCGGGAGGCCGAGGAGAGACCCAGTACTTC; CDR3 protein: CATRLAGGRGETQYF
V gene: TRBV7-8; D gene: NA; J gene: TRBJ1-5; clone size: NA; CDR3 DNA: TGTGCCAGCAGCTTAGGGGGTTTATTCAGGCCCCAGCATTTT; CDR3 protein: CASSLGGLFRPQHF
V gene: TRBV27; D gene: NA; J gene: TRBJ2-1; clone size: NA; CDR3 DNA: TGTGCCAGCACTGCAGGGACCCATTACAATGAGCAGTTCTTC; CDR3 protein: CASTAGTHYNEQFF
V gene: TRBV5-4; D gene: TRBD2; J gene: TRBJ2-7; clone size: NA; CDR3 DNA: TGTGCCAGCAGCTTAGATGGTAATAGCGGGTTTACCTACGAGCAGTACTTC; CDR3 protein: CASSLDGNSGFTYEQYF
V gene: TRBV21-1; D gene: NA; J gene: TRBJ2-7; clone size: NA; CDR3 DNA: TGTGCCAGGGCGAAGAAAGGGGTCTACGAGCAGTACTTC; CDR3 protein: CARAKKGVYEQYF
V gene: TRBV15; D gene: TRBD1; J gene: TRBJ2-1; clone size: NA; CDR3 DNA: TGTGCCACCAGCAGAGAGGACAGGGGGTCCAGTAGGAAGTTCTTC; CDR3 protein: CATSREDRGSSRKFF
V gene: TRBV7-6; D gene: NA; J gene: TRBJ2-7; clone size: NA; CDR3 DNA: TGTGCCAGCAGCTCTCAGACAGGAATCTACCCCAACGAGCAGTACTTC; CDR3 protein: CASSSQTGIYPNEQYF
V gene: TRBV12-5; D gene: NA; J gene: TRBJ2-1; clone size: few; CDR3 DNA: TGTGCTAGCGCCCTACCACGGGGGCCGCCCTACAATGAGCAGTTCTTC; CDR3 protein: CASALPRGPPYNEQFF
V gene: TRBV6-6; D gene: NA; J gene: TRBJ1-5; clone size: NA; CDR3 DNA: TGTGCCAGCAGTTACCCGGGAGGGCAGCCCCAGCATTTT; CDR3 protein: CASSYPGGQPQHF
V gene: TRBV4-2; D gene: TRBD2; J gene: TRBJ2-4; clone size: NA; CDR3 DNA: TGTGCCAGCAGCCAAGCCTCGGGGGGGGCGGTCAACTTAGCCAAAAACATTCAGTACTTC; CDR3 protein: CASSQASGGAVNLAKNIQYF
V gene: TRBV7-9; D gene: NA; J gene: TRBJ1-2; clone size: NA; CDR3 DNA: TGTGCCTGTTCGATCCGGGACCTGTTTGAAGGCTACACCTTC; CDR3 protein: CACSIRDLFEGYTF
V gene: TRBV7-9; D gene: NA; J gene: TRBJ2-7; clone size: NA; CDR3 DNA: TGTGCCAGCAGCTTAGCTGGTAGCGTCGAGCAGTACTTC; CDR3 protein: CASSLAGSVEQYF
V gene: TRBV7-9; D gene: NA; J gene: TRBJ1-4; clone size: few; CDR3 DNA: TGTGCCAGCAGCTTCTTGGCAGGCGATGAAAAACTGTTTTTT; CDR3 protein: CASSFLAGDEKLFF
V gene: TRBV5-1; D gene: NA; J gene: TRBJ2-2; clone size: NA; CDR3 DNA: TGCGCCAGCAGCTTGAGAATCGCGAACACCGGGGAGCTGTTTTTT; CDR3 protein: CASSLRIANTGELFF
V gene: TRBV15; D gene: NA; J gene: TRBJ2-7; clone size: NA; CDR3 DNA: TGTGCCACCAGCCCACTAAGGCGGGGCGAGCAGTACTTC; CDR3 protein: CATSPLRRGEQYF
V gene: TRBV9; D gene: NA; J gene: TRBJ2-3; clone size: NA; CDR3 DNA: TGTGCCAGCAGCGTCCCCCGGGACTCCCCCACAGATACGCAGTATTTT; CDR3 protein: CASSVPRDSPTDTQYF
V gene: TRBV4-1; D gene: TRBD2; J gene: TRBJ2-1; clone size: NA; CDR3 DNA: TGCGCCAGCAGCCATCAGCGGGAGGATGAGCAGTTCTTC; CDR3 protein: CASSHQREDEQFF
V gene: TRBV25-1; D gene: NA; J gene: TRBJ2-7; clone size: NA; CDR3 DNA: TGTGCCAGCAGTGACCACGGATCCTACGAGCAGTACTTC; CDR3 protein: CASSDHGSYEQYF
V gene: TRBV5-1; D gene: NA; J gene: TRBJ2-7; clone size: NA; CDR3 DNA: TGCGCCAGCAGCTTGAAGAGGACTGGACCCTACGAGCAGTACTTC; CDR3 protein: CASSLKRTGPYEQYF
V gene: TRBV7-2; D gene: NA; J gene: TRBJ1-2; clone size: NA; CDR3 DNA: TGTGCCAGCAGCTTAGTGTTTCGGGGAAATGGCTACACCTTC; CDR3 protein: CASSLVFRGNGYTF
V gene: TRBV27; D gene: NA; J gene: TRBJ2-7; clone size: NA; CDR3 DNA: TGTGCCAGCAGTTCGGTTTATAGGGACGAGCAGTACTTC; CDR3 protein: CASSSVYRDEQYF
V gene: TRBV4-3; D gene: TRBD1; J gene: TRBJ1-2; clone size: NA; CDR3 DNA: TGCGCCAGCAGCCAAGATCGTGCAGGGGGACATGGCTACACCTTC; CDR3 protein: CASSQDRAGGHGYTF
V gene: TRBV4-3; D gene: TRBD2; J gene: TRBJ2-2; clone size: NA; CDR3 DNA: TGCGCCAGCAGCTGGGTAGCGGGGGGCACCGGGGAGCTGTTTTTT; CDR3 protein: CASSWVAGGTGELFF
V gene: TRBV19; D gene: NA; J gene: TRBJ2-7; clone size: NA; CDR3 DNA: TGTGCCAGTAGTAGCACCGCTGATACCTACGAGCAGTACTTC; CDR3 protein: CASSSTADTYEQYF
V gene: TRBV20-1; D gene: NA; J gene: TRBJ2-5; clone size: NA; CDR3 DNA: TGCAGTGCTAGATCGGGAGAGACCCAGTACTTC; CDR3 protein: CSARSGETQYF
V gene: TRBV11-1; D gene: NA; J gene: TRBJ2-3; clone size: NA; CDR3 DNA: TGTGCCAGCAGCCCACTGGTTAGCGCAGATACGCAGTATTTT; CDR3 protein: CASSPLVSADTQYF
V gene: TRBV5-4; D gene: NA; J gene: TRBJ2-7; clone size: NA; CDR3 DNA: TGTGCCAGCAGCTTACCGGGGGGCGGCTACGAGCAGTACTTC; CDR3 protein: CASSLPGGGYEQYF
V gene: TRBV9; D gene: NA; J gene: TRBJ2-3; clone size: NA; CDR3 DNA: TGTGCCAGCAGCGTAGTGAGTAGCGCGGATACGCAGTATTTT; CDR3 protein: CASSVVSSADTQYF
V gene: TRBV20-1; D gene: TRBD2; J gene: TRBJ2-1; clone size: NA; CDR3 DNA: TGCAGTGCTCCCGCCGGGAGGGAGCAGTTCTTC; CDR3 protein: CSAPAGREQFF
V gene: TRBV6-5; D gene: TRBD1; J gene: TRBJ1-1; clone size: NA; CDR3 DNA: TGTGCCAGTAACAGGGGGAAAAACACTGAAGCTTTCTTT; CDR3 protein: CASNRGKNTEAFF
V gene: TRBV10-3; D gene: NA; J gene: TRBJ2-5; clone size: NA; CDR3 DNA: TGTGCCATCAGTGAAGCCCTAACAGAGACCCAGTACTTC; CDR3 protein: CAISEALTETQYF
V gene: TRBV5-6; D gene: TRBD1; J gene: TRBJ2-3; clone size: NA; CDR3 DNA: TGTGCCAGCAGCTACCCGACAGGGGGCCGGAATACGCAGTATTTT; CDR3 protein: CASSYPTGGRNTQYF
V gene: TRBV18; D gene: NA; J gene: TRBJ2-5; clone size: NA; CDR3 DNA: TGTGCCAGCTCAAGAAGGGAGACCCAGTACTTC; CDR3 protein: CASSRRETQYF
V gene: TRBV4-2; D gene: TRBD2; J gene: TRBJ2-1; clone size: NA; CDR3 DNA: TGTGCCAGCAGCCAAGAAGCTACTAGCGGGAACAATGAGCAGTTCTTC; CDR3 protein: CASSQEATSGNNEQFF
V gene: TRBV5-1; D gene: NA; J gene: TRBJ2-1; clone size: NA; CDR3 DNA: TGCGCCAGCAGCTTGGCGGGGGCGCGAAATGAGCAGTTCTTC; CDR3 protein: CASSLAGARNEQFF
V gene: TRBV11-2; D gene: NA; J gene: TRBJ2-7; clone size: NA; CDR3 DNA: TGTGCCAGCAGCTTAGATCGAGGGACCTACGAGCAGTACTTC; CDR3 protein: CASSLDRGTYEQYF